This T cell receptor beta chain was documented in a study of blood T cells in healthy people across ages. Regarding the study as a whole: Diversity figures based on one million T cells were deemed too low. Higher diversity and more naive CD4+ cells were features of long-lived donors, compared to aged donors. Unsorted PBMC material precluded a definitive naive versus antigen-experienced comparison.

CDR3 length: 15 amino acids. Trimming stripped 6 bases from V and 6 bases from J, with 21 bases between. Germline CDR1 MNHEY, CDR2 SVGEGT. This clonotype was counted a few times. Its cognate antigen is unknown. Then a second PCR, running roughly 7 to 11 cycles, was carried out with a sample-barcoded 5' primer and a J-beta primer mix. Every sample returned 2.5 million or more CDR3-containing paired-end reads. Via MiXCR, TCRdb re-called the 5' RACE reads, giving one row per CDR3 protein. This sample has 1,100,000 or so distinct CDR3 sequences, with roughly 45% found just once. The receptor was derived from a woman aged 55-69 years in good health. The chain recombines TRBV6-2 or TRBV6-3 with TRBJ2-7, with D possibly matching TRBD2 (6 bases). Source material: blood. Here the CDR3 reads CASSRLGALGSEQYF. CDR3 nucleotide sequence: TGTGCCAGCAGCCGCCTTGGGGCCCTCGGGAGCGAGCAGTACTTC.